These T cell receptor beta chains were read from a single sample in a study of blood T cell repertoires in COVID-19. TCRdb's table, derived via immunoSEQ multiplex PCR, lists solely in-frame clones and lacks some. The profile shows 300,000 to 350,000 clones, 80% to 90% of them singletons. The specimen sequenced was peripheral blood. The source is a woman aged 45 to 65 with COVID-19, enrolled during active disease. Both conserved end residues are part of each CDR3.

cdr3_aa: CASSLGQTGTQYF
v_call: TRBV11-2

cdr3_aa: CASSLAGQGAEPEAFF
v_call: TRBV5-4

cdr3_aa: CASSSTGTGGPANVLTF
v_call: TRBV5-1

cdr3_aa: CASSFGADQPQHF
v_call: TRBV5-1

cdr3_aa: CASRQTGSHYGYTF
v_call: TRBV6-5

cdr3_aa: CAWMTSGPEQYF
v_call: TRBV30

cdr3_aa: CSVGGGLDYEQYF
v_call: TRBV29-1

cdr3_aa: CASQRVGGGETQYF
v_call: TRBV5-1

cdr3_aa: CASGSARQGTGELFF
v_call: TRBV12-5

cdr3_aa: CASSPPGTGEQYF
v_call: TRBV7-6

cdr3_aa: CASSPWEGNTIYF
v_call: TRBV27

cdr3_aa: CASSYSRDSDYEQYF
v_call: TRBV6-5

cdr3_aa: CASSIGFSYGYTF
v_call: TRBV11-2

cdr3_aa: CASSPGTGDYSPLHF
v_call: TRBV18

cdr3_aa: CASSFYRAHTEAFF
v_call: TRBV5-1

cdr3_aa: CASSKVAGGLGEQFF
v_call: TRBV19

cdr3_aa: CASSPGYEQYF
v_call: TRBV10-2

cdr3_aa: CASSQEAQNNSPLHF
v_call: TRBV3-1/TRBV3-2

cdr3_aa: CASSLVVGGLANYGYTF
v_call: TRBV7-2

cdr3_aa: CASSFGTGGYNSPLHF
v_call: TRBV27

cdr3_aa: CSASRTSANTGELFF
v_call: TRBV20-1

cdr3_aa: CASSVVVGSGNTIYF
v_call: TRBV3-1/TRBV3-2

cdr3_aa: CASSEALRRNGYEQYF
v_call: TRBV2

cdr3_aa: CATSDLSGTDNEQFF
v_call: TRBV24-1

cdr3_aa: CASSPNRIRMNTEAFF
v_call: TRBV18

cdr3_aa: CASSQEATYNSPLHF
v_call: TRBV3-1/TRBV3-2

cdr3_aa: CASSTWGSGSSYEQYF
v_call: TRBV2

cdr3_aa: CASSLDRGEQYF
v_call: TRBV7-2

cdr3_aa: CASSVTWNTEAFF
v_call: TRBV5-1

cdr3_aa: CASSLLGQNNSPLHF
v_call: TRBV7-2

cdr3_aa: CASTGGNQPQHF
v_call: TRBV6-5

cdr3_aa: CASSLVFVIGGRRETQYF
v_call: TRBV5-5

cdr3_aa: CSVVVGAPGNQPQHF
v_call: TRBV29-1

cdr3_aa: CASSLVLARETQYF
v_call: TRBV7-2

cdr3_aa: CASTSSSYEQYF
v_call: TRBV6-5

cdr3_aa: CASSRDTYSYNEQFF
v_call: TRBV18

cdr3_aa: CASSIYWTGDTYEQYF
v_call: TRBV19

cdr3_aa: CAWSGQSNSPLHF
v_call: TRBV30

cdr3_aa: CAISESSPPGRGGEQYF
v_call: TRBV10-3

cdr3_aa: CASSPYRARGAEAFF
v_call: TRBV6-5

cdr3_aa: CASSRATGGTYEQYF
v_call: TRBV4-2

cdr3_aa: CASSDGTGYNEQFF
v_call: TRBV2

cdr3_aa: CASSPGGLDTQYF
v_call: TRBV5-5

cdr3_aa: CASSQVLRGATDTQYF
v_call: TRBV4-1

cdr3_aa: CATRTDSQETQYF
v_call: TRBV24-1

cdr3_aa: CASRTQGFNYGYTF
v_call: TRBV19

cdr3_aa: CSVVRAMNYGYTF
v_call: TRBV29-1

cdr3_aa: CASSPLGQGGEQYF
v_call: TRBV18

cdr3_aa: CASSQDGGVSYNEQFF
v_call: TRBV4-1

cdr3_aa: CASSAADTDTQYF
v_call: TRBV2

cdr3_aa: CASRENPGGRGQPQHF
v_call: TRBV19

cdr3_aa: CASSSPWEDEQYF
v_call: TRBV5-4